This TCR beta chain was obtained from a study of identical twins. This clonotype was seen ten or more times. Its specificity is unknown. Template switching introduced a universal primer site, and the cDNA bore unique molecular identifiers. TCRdb redid the calling of the 5' RACE reads with MiXCR, one entry per CDR3 protein. In the table there are fewer than 250,000 distinct CDR3 sequences, approximately 9% of which are singletons. Study-level results: Cord blood beta clonotypes that were abundant carried fewer insertions, and memory repertoires showed no such trend. Compared with unrelated sharing, twin-shared out-of-frame alpha sequences had more low-probability sequences. Monozygotic twin pairs showed more out-of-frame TCR alpha sharing than models estimated.

The specimen sequenced was memory (CD45RO+) T cells sorted from blood. This receptor was obtained from a woman aged 18-35 years in good health.

The CDR3 DNA reads as TGCAGCGTTCGCCGACGACTAGGGTACCAAGAGACCCAGTACTTC. Translation gives CSVRRRLGYQETQYF. This chain uses TRBV29-1 with TRBJ2-5, with D maybe TRBD2 (6 bases). Trimming removed 5 bases at V and 0 bases at J, with 16 bases between. Germline-derived CDR1 and CDR2 are SQVTM and ANQGSEA. This CDR3 is 15 amino acids long.